Given below is one T cell receptor beta chain in context. This clonotype was picked up a small number of times. It lacks a known antigen. It has no much larger one-base neighbor in the sample; base qualities were not kept. Donors were 35 to 40 systemically healthy Caucasian individuals from Russia aged roughly 6 to 95 years. Roughly 10 milliliters of peripheral blood were drawn from each donor into EDTA-treated Vacutainer tubes. Ficoll-Paque density-gradient centrifugation was used to isolate PBMCs, with at least 6 million per sample. Trizol reagent was used to extract total RNA from the PBMCs, yielding at least 6 micrograms per sample. The percentages of naive CD45RAhigh/CD27high T cells were determined by flow cytometry on a PBMC aliquot from every donor. The library was produced with 5' RACE. Sequencing relied on an Illumina HiSeq 2500. A second PCR of about 6 to 11 cycles was performed with a sample-barcoded 5' primer and a J-beta primer mix. A unique molecular identifier was introduced onto each TCR beta cDNA molecule by a template-switch 5' adaptor carrying 12 random nucleotides. At least 2.5 million CDR3-containing paired-end reads were obtained from each sample. All of the RNA was converted into first-strand cDNA using the Mint cDNA synthesis kit, with a TRBC-specific oligonucleotide serving as the primer. Following uracil-DNA glycosylase treatment, a first 18-cycle PCR with universal primers M1SS and BC2_uni_R was performed on all cDNA. The paper's processing steps were these. Normalization of each sample was performed by random selection of 1 million high-quality reads, each carrying a distinct molecular identifier. Reads sharing molecular identifiers were discarded rather than binned into consensus sequences. MiTCR, set to a Q25 quality threshold and the strictest error-elimination algorithm, was used for CDR3 identification, clonotype clustering and error correction. A nonparametric unseen species model using Euler transformation provided a lower-bound estimate of total TCR beta diversity. The public reads were quality trimmed at Q25 with fastp and then assembled into clones with MiXCR by TCRdb, keeping productive beta chains. Rows merge per CDR3 protein into single entries with the most common DNA and genes. None of the V and J calls come from the authors' own analysis; TCRdb made them. A total of around 1.5 million distinct CDR3 sequences appear in this sample, about 43% of them only once. Clones ranked in the top ten supply approximately 7.9% of the sample.

This sample stems from a study of blood T cells in healthy people across ages (dated by TCRdb to the mid-2010s). Turning to the overall study: Template switching captured roughly one uniquely barcoded TCR beta cDNA molecule per two T cells in model experiments. Age-related changes in TCR beta repertoire diversity were measured in the study by deep sequencing normalized with unique cDNA molecular identifiers. Four age groups were formed from the donors: young (average roughly 15 years), middle-aged (approximately 42), aged (roughly 58) and long-lived (roughly 81). To avoid experimental bias, donors of different ages were randomly spread across the sequencing lanes. Using the same blood draw, the study looked at two additional independent replicas of 1 million unique cDNA reads for two donors, one aged 18 to 30 and the other aged 80 or older.

What the authors observed across the whole study: A strong correlation was found between observed TCR beta diversity and the percentage of naive T cells measured by flow cytometry. Compared with the aged group, the long-lived group had more naive CD4+ T cells, fewer expanded clones and increased TCR diversity, a pattern suggesting age selection. Estimates of total diversity from one million sequenced T cells were regarded as lower bounds and underestimates. Because donor CMV infection status was unknown, age-related changes in expanded clonotypes were potentially confounded. Conclusive comparison of naive and antigen-experienced compartments was prevented by the profiling of bulk unsorted PBMCs. As age increased, observed TCR beta diversity per million T cells dropped in a roughly linear way, and a significant reduction was already evident by age 40.

The CDR3 runs 17 residues from the cysteine to the phenylalanine. The read is trimmed to its CDR3 DNA, 51 bases read in frame from base 1. Cut back by 4 bases and 2 bases, the V and J ends lie 20 bases apart. The germline V gene supplies CDR1 SGHDN and CDR2 FVKESK. Sequencing was done on a sample of blood. This sequence originates from a woman younger than 35 in good health. The rearranged segments are TRBV14 and TRBJ2-5; a weak D assignment points to TRBD2 (6 bases agree). The DNA sequence is TGTGCCAGCAGCCCCGCGGGACTCAGCAGCAAACAAGAGACCCAGTACTTC. It is translated as CASSPAGLSSKQETQYF.